This T cell receptor beta chain was sequenced during a study of post-analysis software for immune sequencing data (dated by TCRdb to between 2015 and 2017). About the investigation overall: Relapsing-remitting, secondary progressive and progressive-relapsing multiple sclerosis were recorded as disease courses, and subtype annotation was lacking for some patients. Patient repertoires were compared against roughly 11 previously published healthy control repertoires from donors aged about 6 to 26 years. A subset of samples was prepared in parallel using single-end sample barcoding, then pooled and co-amplified after Illumina adapter ligation.

This clonotype was observed a few times. Its antigen is still unknown. Base qualities are not provided; no much larger clone lies one nucleotide away. Receptors were amplified or captured by PCR. The sequencer listed for this sample is Illumina HiSeq 2500. To reduce PCR and sequencing biases, unique molecular identifiers were incorporated into the TCR beta cDNA libraries. Approximately 500,000 cDNA molecules were obtained per 1 to 10 million input T cells, so each molecule approximated one T cell. The same protocol used for the earlier healthy control dataset was applied to prepare and sequence the patient libraries. Samples belonging to the same batch were prepared together, multiplexed and sequenced on a shared HiSeq lane. In the source study's methods: Raw barcoded reads were processed with MIGEC, discarding single-read molecular identifier groups before consensus assembly and CDR3 extraction. VDJtools was used for post-analysis of the clonotype tables, and diversity was normalized by down-sampling every dataset to the size of the smallest sample. Repertoire overlap clustering matched CDR3 amino acid but not nucleotide sequences to correct batch-related cross-sample contamination. The public reads were reanalyzed by TCRdb: fastp trimming at Q25, MiXCR alignment, in-frame beta chains only. Rows merge per CDR3 protein into single entries with the most common DNA and genes. These V and J calls originate from TCRdb's pipeline instead of the authors' own analysis. The sample data list hundreds of thousands of distinct CDR3 sequences, and roughly 27% of these were observed just once. Around 0.6% of the sample lies in the top ten.

What the authors observed across the whole study: Patients showed significantly higher frequencies than controls for about five TRBV segments, among them TRBV5-6, TRBV5-1 and TRBV20-1. The control group was slightly older than the multiple sclerosis patient group. Multiple sclerosis patients had significantly lower normalized Chao1 diversity than controls, a result that suggests substantial peripheral T-cell clonal expansion. When samples were clustered directly using the F measure, samples prepared in the same batch co-clustered strongly, which prompted a batch-effect correction.

Counted from cysteine to phenylalanine, this CDR3 has 16 amino acids. Left in the record is the CDR3 DNA by itself, 48 bases read in frame from the first base. V is reduced by 2 bases and J by 0 bases, leaving a spacing of 11 bases between them. The germline V gene encodes CDR1 KGHSH and CDR2 LQKENI. To demonstrate the VDJtools post-analysis software, the study profiled TCR beta repertoires from the peripheral blood of approximately twelve young patients with multiple sclerosis. The patients with multiple sclerosis were children and adolescents between roughly 6 and 15 years of age. The clonotype originates from a girl under 18 with multiple sclerosis. The chain is encoded by TRBV18 joined to TRBJ1-5, with TRBD1 tentatively as D gene (5 bases match). The specimen sequenced was blood. At the DNA level, the sequence is TGTGCCAGCTCACCAAAAGGAGGGGCTAGCAATCAGCCCCAGCATTTT. Its product reads: CASSPKGGASNQPQHF.